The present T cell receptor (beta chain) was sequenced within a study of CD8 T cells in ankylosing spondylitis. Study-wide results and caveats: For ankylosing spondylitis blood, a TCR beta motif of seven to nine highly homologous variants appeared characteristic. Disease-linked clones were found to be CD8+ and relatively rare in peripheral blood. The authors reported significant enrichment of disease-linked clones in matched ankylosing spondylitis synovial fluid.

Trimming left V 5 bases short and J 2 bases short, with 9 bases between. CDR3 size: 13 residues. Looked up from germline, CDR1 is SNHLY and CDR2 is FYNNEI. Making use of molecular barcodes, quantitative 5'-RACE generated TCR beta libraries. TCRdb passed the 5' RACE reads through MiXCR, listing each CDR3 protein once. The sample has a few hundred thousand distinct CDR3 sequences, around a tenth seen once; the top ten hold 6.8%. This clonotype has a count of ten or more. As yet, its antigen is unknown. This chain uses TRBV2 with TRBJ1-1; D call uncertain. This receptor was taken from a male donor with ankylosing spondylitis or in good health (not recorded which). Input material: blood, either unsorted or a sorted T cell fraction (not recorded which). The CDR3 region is CASSKPSNTEAFF. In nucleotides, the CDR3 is TGTGCCAGCAGTAAACCTAGCAACACTGAAGCTTTCTTT. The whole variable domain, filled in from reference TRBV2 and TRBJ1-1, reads EPEVTQTPSHQVTQMGQEVILRCVPISNHLYFYWYRQILGQKVEFLVSFYNNEISEKSEIFDDQFSVERPDGSNFTLKIRSTKLEDSAMYFCASSKPSNTEAFFGQGTRLTVV.